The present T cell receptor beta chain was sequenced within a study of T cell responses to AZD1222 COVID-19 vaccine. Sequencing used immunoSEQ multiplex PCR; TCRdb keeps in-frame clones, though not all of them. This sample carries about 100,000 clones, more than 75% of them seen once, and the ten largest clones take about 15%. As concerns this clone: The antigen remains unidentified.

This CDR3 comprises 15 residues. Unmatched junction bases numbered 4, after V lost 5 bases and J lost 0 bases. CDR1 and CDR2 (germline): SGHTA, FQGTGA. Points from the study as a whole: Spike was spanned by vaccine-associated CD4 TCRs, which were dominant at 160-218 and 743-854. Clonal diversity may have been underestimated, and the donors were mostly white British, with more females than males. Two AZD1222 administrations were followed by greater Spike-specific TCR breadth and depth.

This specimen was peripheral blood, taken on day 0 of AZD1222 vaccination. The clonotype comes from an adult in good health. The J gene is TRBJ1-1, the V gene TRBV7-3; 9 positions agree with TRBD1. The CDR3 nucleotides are TGTGCCAGCAGCAGGGGACAGGGTTTGAACACTGAAGCTTTCTTT. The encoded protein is CASSRGQGLNTEAFF.